The 28 T cell receptor beta chains given below trace back to one sample, sequenced in a study of response to subunit inactivated influenza vaccine (dated by TCRdb to the late 2010s). The protocol used for the library was RT-PCR. Sequenced using an Illumina HiSeq 2500. TCRdb itself trimmed the public reads at Q25 with fastp, ran MiXCR and retained productive beta chains. Under each unique CDR3 protein, matching rows form one entry showing the most common genes and DNA. Here the sample has a few hundred thousand distinct CDR3 sequences; around 15% occur a single time. The ten largest clones take up 11% of the sample. The sample in question was PBMCs from blood, obtained 11 to 12 days after vaccination. Receptor source: a man aged 50 to 59 who received an inactivated influenza vaccine. Donor details come from another sample of the same person, matched by shared clones.

This rearrangement joins TRBV20-1 to TRBJ2-3, with 8 nucleotides matching TRBD2. The CDR3 covers 18 residues. With 6 bases clipped from V and 0 bases from J, the junction kept 17 bases outside the gene matches. Germline CDR1 and CDR2: DFQATT and SNEGSKA (reference sequence). CDR3 residues: CSANLGLALRLSTDTQYF. Here the CDR3 DNA reads TGCAGTGCGAATCTCGGACTAGCTTTGAGACTAAGCACAGATACGCAGTATTTT.

There are many counts of this clonotype. The chain recombines TRBV20-1 with TRBJ2-7; a possible D gene is TRBD2 (5 bases). CDR3 length: 15 amino acids. Trimming pared 5 bases from V and 7 bases from J, leaving 24 bases between. Germline V gene lookup returns CDR1 DFQATT and CDR2 SNEGSKA (reference sequence). Written as DNA, the CDR3 is TGCAGTGCTCCAGAAGTAGGGAGCCGGACCTGGGAGCAGTACTTC. The encoded protein is CSAPEVGSRTWEQYF.

V gene TRBV7-3 combines with J gene TRBJ2-1; 10 nucleotides line up with TRBD2. The CDR3 sequence is 15 residues long. Germline V CDR1 and CDR2: SGHTA, FQGTGA. V lost 6 bases to trimming and J lost 5 bases; unmatched junction nucleotides: 7. Written as DNA, the CDR3 is TGTGCCAGCAGGCCCCTAGCGGGAGCAAACAATGAGCAGTTCTTC. Translating it yields CASRPLAGANNEQFF.

This clonotype turned up a few times. The rearrangement joins TRBV5-1 to TRBJ2-7; 8 nucleotides align to TRBD1. V dropped 3 bases and J dropped 7; count of bases not matched to a gene: 6. The CDR3 covers 13 residues. Germline CDR1 reads SGHRS; CDR2 reads YFSETQ. CDR3 sequence reads: CASSWRTGREQYF. In DNA form, the CDR3 reads TGCGCCAGCAGCTGGAGGACAGGGCGAGAGCAGTACTTC.

The rearrangement links TRBV11-2 to TRBJ2-2; either TRBD1 or TRBD2 may supply D (6 bases each). There are 14 residues in the CDR3. V lost 5 bases, J lost 6 bases, and 13 bases lay in between. Germline-derived CDR1 and CDR2 are SGHAT and FQNNGV. CDR3 bases: TGTGCCAGCAGCCATGAGGGGGAGGCCGGGGAGCTGTTTTTT. As protein: CASSHEGEAGELFF.

At least ten counts were recorded for this clonotype. This chain joins TRBV27 and TRBJ2-1; D not certain. V lost 1 base to trimming and J lost 5 bases, with 9 bases between them. This CDR3 has 14 residues. Germline assignment: CDR1 MNHEY and CDR2 SMNVEV (reference sequence). CDR3 DNA sequence: TGTGCCAGCAGTTTATGGGCTGGAAACAATGAGCAGTTCTTC. Encoded protein: CASSLWAGNNEQFF.

The chain links TRBV20-1 to TRBJ2-1; 15 bases match TRBD2. The CDR3 has 17 amino acids. With 7 bases clipped from V and 2 bases from J, the junction kept 9 bases outside the gene matches. Per the germline V gene, CDR1 is DFQATT and CDR2 is SNEGSKA (reference sequence). As DNA, the CDR3 is TGCAGTGTTACCGGGACTAGCGGGAGGTCACCCTACAATGAGCAGTTCTTC. Protein: CSVTGTSGRSPYNEQFF.

This clonotype was counted ten times or more. The chain is built from TRBV20-1 and TRBJ2-3; 7 nucleotides agree with TRBD1. V was clipped by 7 bases and J by 8 bases; unmatched bases: 12. CDR1 is DFQATT and CDR2 is SNEGSKA in the germline V gene (reference sequence). CDR3 length: 13 amino acids. This CDR3 reads CSGFTGAPGTQYF. CDR3 in DNA: TGCAGTGGATTTACAGGGGCGCCCGGTACGCAGTATTTT.

A few counts support this clonotype. The CDR3 spells CASSLAGSVHEQFF. CDR3 DNA sequence: TGCGCCAGCAGCTTGGCGGGGAGCGTCCATGAGCAGTTCTTC. This rearrangement joins TRBV5-1 to TRBJ2-1, with D perhaps matching TRBD2 (5 bases). The V end was cut by 0 bases, the J end by 8 bases, with 12 bases between. Per the germline V gene, CDR1 is SGHRS and CDR2 is YFSETQ. This CDR3 is 14 amino acids long.

The chain combines TRBV18 with TRBJ1-5; D remains unclear. CDR1 KGHSH and CDR2 LQKENI come from the germline V gene. This CDR3 is built from 15 residues. The V end was cut by 3 bases, the J end by 3 bases, with 12 bases between. Here the CDR3 reads CASSPTEGHNQPQHF. The DNA for the CDR3 is TGTGCCAGCTCACCGACGGAGGGCCACAATCAGCCCCAGCATTTT.

The chain combines TRBV23-1 with TRBJ2-7, with TRBD1 matching 9 bases. TRBV23-1 is flagged as an ORF with uncertain function. V trimming: 4 bases; J trimming: 5 bases; junction bases outside the gene matches: 9. The CDR3 loop spans 15 amino acids. The CDR3 here is CASSPRGQGGHEQYF. The CDR3 coding sequence is TGCGCCAGCAGTCCCCGGGGACAGGGAGGCCACGAGCAGTACTTC.

This clonotype was detected ten times or more. The gene calls are TRBV7-2 and TRBJ2-7; 9 bases fit TRBD1. J was trimmed by 7 bases and V by 5 bases; bases with no gene match: 3. The CDR3 consists of 12 residues. Germline CDR1 reads SGHTA; CDR2 reads FQGNSA. Written as DNA, the CDR3 is TGTGCCAGCAGCCCGACAGGGGGTGAGCAGTACTTC. This codes for CASSPTGGEQYF.

Only a few counts were recorded for this clonotype. The chain recombines TRBV7-2 with TRBJ2-1; D might be TRBD2 (6 bases). CDR3 length equals 16 residues. V lost 0 bases to trimming and J lost 0 bases, with 9 bases between them. Germline CDR1 is SGHTA and CDR2 is FQGNSA. The DNA of the CDR3 is TGTGCCAGCAGCTTAGCCCACGGGAGCTCCTACAATGAGCAGTTCTTC. Its translation is CASSLAHGSSYNEQFF.

This clonotype came up many times. This chain links TRBV20-1 with TRBJ2-7; D is possibly TRBD1 (6 bases). Trimming cost V 3 bases and J 3 bases, with 12 bases left between them. CDR1 is DFQATT and CDR2 is SNEGSKA in the germline V gene (reference sequence). The CDR3 consists of 13 residues. The CDR3 is CSARMGQNYEQYF. For the CDR3, the DNA is TGCAGTGCTAGGATGGGACAAAACTACGAGCAGTACTTC.

The chain employs TRBV10-3 and TRBJ2-1, with 7 bases lining up with TRBD1. In germline, CDR1 is ENHRY, CDR2 SYGVKD. The CDR3 extends over 13 amino acids. Unmatched junction bases numbered 6, after V lost 6 bases and J lost 7 bases. The CDR3: CAIREGGWNEQFF. CDR3 sequence (DNA): TGTGCCATCAGAGAAGGGGGCTGGAATGAGCAGTTCTTC.

In its sample, this clonotype was seen a few times. The genes are TRBV11-2 and TRBJ2-1; D might be TRBD2 (5 bases). This CDR3 is 15 amino acids long. The germline V and J ends were trimmed by 2 bases and 4 bases, with 12 bases remaining between them. The V gene's germline CDR1 is SGHAT and CDR2 FQNNGV. The CDR3 spells CASSLNYGEYNEQFF. Written as DNA, the CDR3 is TGTGCCAGCAGCTTAAATTACGGGGAGTACAATGAGCAGTTCTTC.

This clonotype was recorded a few times. The J gene is TRBJ2-1, the V gene TRBV24-1; D is perhaps TRBD2 (5 bases). Trimming left V 7 bases short and J 8 bases short, with 20 bases between. Germline V gene data show CDR1 as KGHDR and CDR2 as SFDVKD. This CDR3 has 15 residues. CDR3 residues: CATSKRGPGSHEQFF. CDR3 DNA: TGTGCCACCAGCAAAAGAGGGCCGGGGTCCCATGAGCAGTTCTTC.

The rearrangement links TRBV29-1 to TRBJ2-7, with 12 bases matching TRBD2. There are 16 residues in the CDR3. Per germline, CDR1 SQVTM and CDR2 ANQGSEA. The V and J ends lost 6 bases and 6 bases, in that order; junction bases with no gene match: 15. For the CDR3, the DNA is TGCAGCGTCAGGACAGGGTGGCTAGCGGGAGGGCGCGAGCAGTACTTC. Translating gives CSVRTGWLAGGREQYF.

The rearrangement joins TRBV4-3 to TRBJ1-1; no clear D. Germline V gene sequence: CDR1 LGHNA, CDR2 YSLEER. Trimming removed 4 bases at V and 0 bases at J, with 12 bases between. The CDR3 length is 15 residues. The CDR3 nucleotides are TGCGCCAGCAGCCCTAGGGCAGCGGTGAACACTGAAGCTTTCTTT. Translation: CASSPRAAVNTEAFF.

This clonotype was seen a handful of times. This chain uses TRBV5-1 with TRBJ2-1; D might be TRBD1 (6 bases). The CDR3 extends over 15 amino acids. Germline CDR1 is SGHRS and CDR2 is YFSETQ. Trimming removed 0 bases at V and 5 bases at J, with 12 bases between. In DNA form, the CDR3 reads TGCGCCAGCAGCTTGGCTGGGAAGGGGGACAATGAGCAGTTCTTC. Translating gives CASSLAGKGDNEQFF. Full variable domain (rest looked up from reference TRBV5-1 and TRBJ2-1): KAGVTQTPRYLIKTRGQQVTLSCSPISGHRSVSWYQQTPGQGLQFLFEYFSETQRNKGNFPGRFSGRQFSNSRSEMNVSTLELGDSALYLCASSLAGKGDNEQFFGPGTRLTVL.

This clonotype was seen only a few times. This chain joins TRBV5-1 and TRBJ2-7; TRBD2 matches at 15 bases. V dropped 1 base and J dropped 1; count of bases not matched to a gene: 6. This CDR3 spans 18 amino acids. CDR1 and CDR2 from the germline V gene are SGHRS and YFSETQ. The CDR3 loop reads CASSLSGTSGRRSYEQYF. The CDR3 DNA reads as TGCGCCAGCAGCTTGTCCGGGACTAGCGGGAGGCGGTCCTACGAGCAGTACTTC.

The chain links TRBV14 to TRBJ2-7, with 9 bases fitting TRBD2. Germline V gene data show CDR1 as SGHDN and CDR2 as FVKESK. V lost 8 bases and J lost 4; bases outside the gene matches: 12. CDR3 size: 15 residues. The CDR3 is CASLSGAGGSYEQYF. DNA of the CDR3: TGTGCCAGCCTCAGCGGAGCGGGAGGTTCTTACGAGCAGTACTTC.

The V and J genes are TRBV5-6 and TRBJ1-2; possible D gene TRBD1, 6 bases. The length of the CDR3 is 14 residues. Trimming shortened V by 1 base and J by 3 bases, and 10 bases separated the two germline ends. Germline V lookup: CDR1 SGHDT, CDR2 YYEEEE. CDR3 coding DNA: TGTGCCAGCAGCTTGAGGGGGTACGACTATGGCTACACCTTC. Translation: CASSLRGYDYGYTF.

The chain employs TRBV7-9 and TRBJ2-7, with 8 bases identical to TRBD2. This CDR3 has 15 residues. The V segment lost 5 bases and the J segment 3 bases; nucleotides outside the gene matches: 9. Germline V lookup: CDR1 SEHNR, CDR2 FQNEAQ (reference sequence). The CDR3 DNA is TGTGCCAGCAGCGCAGACGTGGGACTAGACTACGAGCAGTACTTC. Residues: CASSADVGLDYEQYF.

This clonotype has more than one count but fewer than ten. The rearrangement uses TRBV25-1 and TRBJ1-5, with D tentatively TRBD1 (5 bases). Between the trimmed V and J ends, which lost 4 bases and 3 bases, there was a span of 10 bases. CDR1 is MGHDK and CDR2 is SYGVNS in the germline V gene. The CDR3 has 14 residues. The CDR3 DNA sequence: TGTGCCAGCAGTGGTACAGGCCCCAATCAGCCCCAGCATTTT. Translated, it gives CASSGTGPNQPQHF.

Only a few counts were recorded for this clonotype. This chain uses TRBV4-2 with TRBJ2-2; D is unresolved. The V and J ends lost 1 base and 6 bases respectively, with 9 bases between them. There are 14 residues in the CDR3. CDR1 and CDR2 (germline): LGHNA, YNFKEQ. The CDR3 DNA follows: TGTGCCAGCAGCCAAGTGACTGGGGCCGGGGAGCTGTTTTTT. Translation: CASSQVTGAGELFF.

J is TRBJ2-5 and V is TRBV20-1; D is possibly TRBD1 (5 bases). V lost 3 bases and J 5 bases, leaving 25 bases between the germline ends. From germline, CDR1 is DFQATT and CDR2 SNEGSKA (reference sequence). CDR3 size: 17 residues. CDR3 coding DNA: TGCAGTGCTAGCGGCGGTTACAGGACGCCCCCCAGGGAGACCCAGTACTTC. This translates into CSASGGYRTPPRETQYF.

CDR3 bases: TGTGCCAGCAGTTTAGCGCTTCGACTAGCGGGAGGCGATAACACCGGGGAGCTGTTTTTT. Protein sequence: CASSLALRLAGGDNTGELFF. The chain uses TRBV12-3 or TRBV12-4 and TRBJ2-2; the match to TRBD2 covers 13 bases. V lost 0 bases to trimming and J lost 2 bases; unmatched junction nucleotides: 9. The CDR3 runs to 20 residues.